A selection of T cell receptor beta chains follows, all from one sample in a study of pediatric ulcerative colitis. The repertoire was sequenced with immunoSEQ multiplex PCR; TCRdb's copy has only in-frame clones and lacks some. Here the sample spans tens of thousands of clones, 60% to 85% being singletons. Sequencing was done on a sample of gut tissue. The receptors originated from a girl between 5 and 17 years old with moderate ulcerative colitis. Both conserved end residues are part of each CDR3.

v_gene: TRBV10-3; j_gene: TRBJ1-1; CDR3aa: CAITSELNTEAFF
v_gene: TRBV6-6; j_gene: TRBJ1-3; CDR3aa: CASSPPGQTRNTIYF
v_gene: TRBV21-1; j_gene: TRBJ2-7; CDR3aa: CASSPRPLGGAYEQYF
v_gene: TRBV7-3; j_gene: TRBJ2-2; CDR3aa: CASRHRVNTGELFF
v_gene: TRBV5-5; j_gene: TRBJ1-4; CDR3aa: CASSTGQSNEKLFF
v_gene: TRBV19; j_gene: TRBJ2-2; CDR3aa: CASRDAGRYYTGELFF
v_gene: TRBV6-5; j_gene: TRBJ2-4; CDR3aa: CASSLAGGTNIQYF
v_gene: TRBV27; j_gene: TRBJ2-2; CDR3aa: CASSPHPREAGELFF
v_gene: TRBV30; j_gene: TRBJ2-4; CDR3aa: CAWSVGTARLLYF
v_gene: TRBV5-6; j_gene: TRBJ2-7; CDR3aa: CASSSYLRYSYEQYF
v_gene: TRBV19; j_gene: TRBJ2-4; CDR3aa: CASSEAGGHPTKNIQYF
v_gene: TRBV9; j_gene: TRBJ2-1; CDR3aa: CASSVDNLEYNEQFF
v_gene: TRBV29-1; j_gene: TRBJ2-1; CDR3aa: CSVAETRDRALDEQFF
v_gene: TRBV27; j_gene: TRBJ1-2; CDR3aa: CASSLSWGGGTAYGYTF
v_gene: TRBV5-1; j_gene: TRBJ1-1; CDR3aa: CASSLEQGRGTEAFF
v_gene: TRBV29-1; j_gene: TRBJ1-2; CDR3aa: CSGLQGDGYTF